This paragraph covers one T cell receptor beta chain sequence. Its antigen is as yet unknown. If patients had autoimmune disease history or systemic immunosuppression, they were excluded. This sample is drawn from a study of OX40 agonist ivuxolimab in advanced cancers. Regarding the study as a whole: Clonal expansion was among the lowest in partial responders at 0.1-3.0 mg/kg, especially CD8+.

The table came from immunoSEQ multiplex PCR; TCRdb's copy has only in-frame clones and leaves some out. Among tens of thousands of clones listed, roughly nine tenths were seen once. Trimming shortened V by 0 bases and J by 2 bases, and 11 bases separated the two germline ends. Germline CDR1 reads LGHNA; CDR2 reads YSLEER. CDR3 length equals 17 residues. The rearrangement links TRBV4-3 to TRBJ2-6; perhaps TRBD2 as D (5 bases). Specimen: CD4+ or CD8+ T cells sorted from blood, collected in a trial of the OX40 agonist ivuxolimab. The clonotype originates from an adult with an advanced solid tumor such as melanoma, head and neck, liver or kidney cancer. The CDR3 region has the DNA TGCGCCAGCAGCCAAGATCCGCCGGGAACTGGGGCCAACGTCCTGACTTTC. Amino acid sequence: CASSQDPPGTGANVLTF.